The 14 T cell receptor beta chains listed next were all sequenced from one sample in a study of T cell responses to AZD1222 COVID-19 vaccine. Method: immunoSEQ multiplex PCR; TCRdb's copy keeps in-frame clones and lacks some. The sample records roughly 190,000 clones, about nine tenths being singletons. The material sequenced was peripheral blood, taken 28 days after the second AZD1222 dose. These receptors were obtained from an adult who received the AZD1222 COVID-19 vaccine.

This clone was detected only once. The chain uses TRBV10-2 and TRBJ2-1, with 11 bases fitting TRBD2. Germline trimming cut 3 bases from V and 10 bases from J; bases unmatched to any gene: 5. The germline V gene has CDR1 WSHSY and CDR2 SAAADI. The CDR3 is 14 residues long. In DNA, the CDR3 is TGCGCCAGCAGTGATGCGAGACTAGCGGGAGAGCAGTTCTTC. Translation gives CASSDARLAGEQFF.

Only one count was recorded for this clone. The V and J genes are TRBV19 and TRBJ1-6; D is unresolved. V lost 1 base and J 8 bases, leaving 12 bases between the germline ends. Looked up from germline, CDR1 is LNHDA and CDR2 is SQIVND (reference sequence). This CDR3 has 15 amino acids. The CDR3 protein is CASSIGVGGDSPLHF. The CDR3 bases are TGTGCCAGTAGTATAGGCGTAGGTGGAGATTCACCCCTCCACTTT.

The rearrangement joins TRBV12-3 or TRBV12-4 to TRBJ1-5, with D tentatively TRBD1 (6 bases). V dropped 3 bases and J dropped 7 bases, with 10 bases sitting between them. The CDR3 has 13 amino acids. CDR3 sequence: CASSLTGVQPQHF. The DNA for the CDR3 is TGTGCCAGCAGTTTGACAGGCGTGCAGCCCCAGCATTTT.

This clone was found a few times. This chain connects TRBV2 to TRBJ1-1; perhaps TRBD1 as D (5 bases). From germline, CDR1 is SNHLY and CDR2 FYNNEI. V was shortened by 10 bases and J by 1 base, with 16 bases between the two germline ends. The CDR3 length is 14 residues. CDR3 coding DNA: TGTGCCACCCAAAGGCGGCAGGGGAACACTGAAGCTTTCTTT. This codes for CATQRRQGNTEAFF.

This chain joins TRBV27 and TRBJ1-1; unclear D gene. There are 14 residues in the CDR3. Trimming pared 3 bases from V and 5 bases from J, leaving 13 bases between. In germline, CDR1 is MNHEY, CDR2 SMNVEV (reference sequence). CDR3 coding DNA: TGTGCCAGCAGTTTCCTTGGGGAGGTAACTGAAGCTTTCTTT. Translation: CASSFLGEVTEAFF.

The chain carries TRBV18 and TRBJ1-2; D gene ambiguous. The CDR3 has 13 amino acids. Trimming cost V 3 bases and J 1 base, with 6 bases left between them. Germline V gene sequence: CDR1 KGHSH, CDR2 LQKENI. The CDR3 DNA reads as TGTGCCAGCTCACCGTCAAATAACTATGGCTACACCTTC. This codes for CASSPSNNYGYTF.

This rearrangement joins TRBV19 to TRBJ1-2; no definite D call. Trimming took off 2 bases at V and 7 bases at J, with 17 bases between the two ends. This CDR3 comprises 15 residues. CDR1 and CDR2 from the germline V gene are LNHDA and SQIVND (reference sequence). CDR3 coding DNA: TGTGCCAGTAGTATATCCGGCGCCCGGATCCTTGGCTACACCTTC. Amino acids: CASSISGARILGYTF.

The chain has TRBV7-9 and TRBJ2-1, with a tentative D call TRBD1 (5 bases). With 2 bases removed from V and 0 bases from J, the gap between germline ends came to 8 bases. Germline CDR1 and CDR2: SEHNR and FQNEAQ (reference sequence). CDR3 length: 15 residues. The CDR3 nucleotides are TGTGCCAGCAGCTTAAGACAGAGCTCCTACAATGAGCAGTTCTTC. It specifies CASSLRQSSYNEQFF.

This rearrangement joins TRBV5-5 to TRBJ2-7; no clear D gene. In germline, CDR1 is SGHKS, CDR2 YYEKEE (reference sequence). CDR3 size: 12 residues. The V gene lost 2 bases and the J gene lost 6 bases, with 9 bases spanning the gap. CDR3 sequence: CASSFGSGEQYF. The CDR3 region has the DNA TGTGCCAGCAGCTTTGGAAGTGGCGAGCAGTACTTC.

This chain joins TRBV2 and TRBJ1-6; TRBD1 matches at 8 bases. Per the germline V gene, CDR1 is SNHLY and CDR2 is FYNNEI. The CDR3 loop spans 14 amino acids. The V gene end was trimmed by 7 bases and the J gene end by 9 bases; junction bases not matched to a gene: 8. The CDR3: CASTRTGKASPLHF. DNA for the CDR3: TGTGCCAGCACCAGGACAGGGAAGGCTTCACCCCTCCACTTT.

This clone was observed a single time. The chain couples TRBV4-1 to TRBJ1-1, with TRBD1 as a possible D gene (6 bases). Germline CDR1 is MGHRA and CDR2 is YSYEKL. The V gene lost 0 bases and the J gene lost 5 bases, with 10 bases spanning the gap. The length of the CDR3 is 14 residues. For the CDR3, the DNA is TGCGCCAGCAGCCAAGATCCCAGGGGAACTGAAGCTTTCTTT. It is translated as CASSQDPRGTEAFF.

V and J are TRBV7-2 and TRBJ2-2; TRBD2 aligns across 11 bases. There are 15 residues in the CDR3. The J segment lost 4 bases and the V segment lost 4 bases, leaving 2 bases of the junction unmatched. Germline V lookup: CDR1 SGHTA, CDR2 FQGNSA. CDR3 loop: CASSSLAGATGELFF. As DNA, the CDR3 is TGTGCCAGCAGCTCACTAGCGGGGGCCACCGGGGAGCTGTTTTTT.

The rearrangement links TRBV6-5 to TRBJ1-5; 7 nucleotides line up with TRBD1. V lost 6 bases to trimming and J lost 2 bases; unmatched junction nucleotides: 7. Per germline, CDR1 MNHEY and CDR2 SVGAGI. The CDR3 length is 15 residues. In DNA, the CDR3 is TGTGCCAGCAGGTCTACAGGGGCGGGCAATCAGCCCCAGCATTTT. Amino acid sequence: CASRSTGAGNQPQHF.

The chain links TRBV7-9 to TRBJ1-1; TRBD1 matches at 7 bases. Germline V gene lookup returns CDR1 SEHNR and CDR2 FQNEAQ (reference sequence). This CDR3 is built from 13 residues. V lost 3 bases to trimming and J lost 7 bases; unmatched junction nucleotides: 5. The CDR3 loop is CASSFVGGGEAFF. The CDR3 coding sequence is TGTGCCAGCAGCTTCGTAGGGGGCGGTGAAGCTTTCTTT.